These 16 T cell receptor beta chains were all obtained from the same sample, sequenced in a study of T cells in Graves' hyperthyroidism and ophthalmopathy. Amplified TCR beta CDR3 regions derived from RNA transcripts. First-round RT-PCR of the TCR CDR3 relied on the HTBI primer set. TCRdb re-called the multiplex PCR reads with MiXCR, one entry per CDR3 protein. The table has fewer than 800,000 distinct CDR3 sequences, 15% to 20% seen once. The sample comprised blood. These TCRs come from a man younger than 35 with Graves' hyperthyroidism.

This clonotype has ten or more counts. This rearrangement joins TRBV11-3 to TRBJ1-1; TRBD1 might be the D (6 bases). The CDR3 consists of 16 residues. Per germline, CDR1 SGHNT and CDR2 YENEEA. Trimming left V 0 bases short and J 1 base short, with 12 bases between. The CDR3 nucleotides read TGTGCCAGCAGCTTAGAAGACTGGACAGAGAACACTGAAGCTTTCTTT. It is translated as CASSLEDWTENTEAFF.

This clonotype was seen only a few times. The chain links TRBV11-3 to TRBJ2-7; 10 bases line up with TRBD1. J gave up 9 bases and V 4 bases, and 9 bases lay outside the gene matches. This CDR3 spans 14 amino acids. The germline V gene has CDR1 SGHNT and CDR2 YENEEA. CDR3 DNA: TGTGCCAGCAGCTCATGGGACAGGGGATTCGTGCAGTACTTC. This gives the protein CASSSWDRGFVQYF. Supplemented by reference TRBV11-3 and TRBJ2-7, the full variable domain reads EAGVVQSPRYKIIEKKQPVAFWCNPISGHNTLYWYLQNLGQGPELLIRYENEEAVDDSQLPKDRFSAERLKGVDSTLKIQPAELGDSAVYLCASSSWDRGFVQYFGPGTRLTVT.

In nucleotides, the CDR3 is TGCAGTGCTAGAGAAGGGACAGTTCGTCAGAATTTTTTT. This codes for CSAREGTVRQNFF. This chain joins TRBV20-1 and TRBJ2-2; 7 bases line up with TRBD1. The ends lost 0 bases at V and 17 bases at J; junction bases unmatched: 12. Germline loops: CDR1 DFQATT, CDR2 SNEGSKA (reference sequence). CDR3 length equals 13 residues.

The CDR3 reads CASSLRGGPGGGNTIYF. CDR3 DNA sequence: TGTGCCAGCAGTTTAAGGGGCGGGCCGGGAGGTGGAAACACCATATATTTT. The V call is TRBV12-3 or TRBV12-4, the J call TRBJ1-3; perhaps TRBD1 as D (5 bases). There are 17 residues in the CDR3. Trimming removed 2 bases from V and 3 bases from J, with 17 bases in between.

This clonotype was seen repeatedly, ten times or more. The CDR3 loop is CASSLDIGYYGYTF. Written as DNA, the CDR3 is TGTGCCAGCAGCTTAGATATAGGATACTATGGCTACACCTTC. This chain uses TRBV7-2 with TRBJ1-2; D gene ambiguous. The ends were cut back, 1 base at V and 3 bases at J, with 9 bases in the middle. The CDR3 loop spans 14 amino acids. Germline CDR1 reads SGHTA; CDR2 reads FQGNSA.

The V and J genes are TRBV12-3 or TRBV12-4 and TRBJ2-2; weak D call: TRBD2 (5 bases). The CDR3 runs 14 residues. Trimming stripped 6 bases from V and 1 base from J, with 9 bases between. Here the CDR3 reads CASRGRQNTGELFF. The CDR3 DNA reads as TGTGCCAGCAGGGGGAGACAGAACACCGGGGAGCTGTTTTTT.

In its sample, this clonotype was seen many times. The V call is TRBV6-1, the J call TRBJ2-5, with TRBD2 matching over 8 bases. The CDR3 consists of 18 residues. Germline V CDR1 and CDR2: MNHNS, SASEGT. The trim removed 6 bases at V and 1 base at J, leaving 16 bases unmatched. This chain's CDR3 is CASRNGRVLAGFQETQYF. CDR3 DNA: TGTGCCAGCAGAAACGGGAGGGTCTTAGCGGGATTCCAAGAGACCCAGTACTTC.

This clonotype was detected ten times or more. The chain is built from TRBV11-2 and TRBJ1-1; D remains ambiguous. Germline CDR1 SGHAT, CDR2 FQNNGV. The CDR3 is made up of 14 amino acids. V was cut by 2 bases and J by 1 base, with 8 bases left in between. The CDR3 spells CASSLKLQNTEAFF. The CDR3 DNA follows: TGTGCCAGCAGCTTAAAATTACAGAACACTGAAGCTTTCTTT. Using reference TRBV11-2 and TRBJ1-1 for the parts outside the CDR3, the full variable domain is EAGVAQSPRYKIIEKRQSVAFWCNPISGHATLYWYQQILGQGPKLLIQFQNNGVVDDSQLPKDRFSAERLKGVDSTLKIQPAKLEDSAVYLCASSLKLQNTEAFFGQGTRLTVV.

The chain links TRBV5-4 to TRBJ2-7, with D uncertain. Per germline, CDR1 SGHNT and CDR2 YYREEE (reference sequence). The V end was cut by 2 bases, the J end by 5 bases, with 5 bases between. CDR3 size: 11 residues. CDR3 sequence reads: CASSFYNEQYF. The DNA for the CDR3 is TGTGCCAGCAGCTTCTACAACGAGCAGTACTTC.

This chain uses TRBV10-3 with TRBJ1-1; D gene ambiguous. Germline lookup yields CDR1 ENHRY and CDR2 SYGVKD. The germline V and J ends were trimmed by 3 bases and 0 bases, with 8 bases remaining between them. The CDR3 extends over 14 amino acids. The CDR3 spells CAISESKVNTEAFF. CDR3 DNA sequence: TGTGCCATCAGTGAAAGTAAGGTGAACACTGAAGCTTTCTTT.

This clonotype was seen a handful of times. V and J are TRBV20-1 and TRBJ2-5; the D gene could be TRBD1 or TRBD2 (5 bases each). This CDR3 is built from 18 residues. Trimming took off 0 bases at V and 2 bases at J, with 22 bases between the two ends. Germline values: CDR1 DFQATT, CDR2 SNEGSKA (reference sequence). The CDR3 loop is CSARDFGTRRPLQETQYF. The CDR3 DNA reads TGCAGTGCTAGAGATTTCGGGACCCGAAGGCCCTTACAAGAGACCCAGTACTTC.

This clonotype showed up many times. The genes are TRBV28 and TRBJ2-3, with D perhaps TRBD1 (5 bases). The CDR3 contains 12 residues. Germline CDR1 and CDR2: MDHEN and SYDVKM. Trimming left V 5 bases short and J 7 bases short, with 10 bases between. CDR3 amino acids: CASSKGAYTQYF. The CDR3 bases are TGTGCCAGCAGTAAAGGGGCGTATACGCAGTATTTT.

At least ten counts were recorded for this clonotype. The chain recombines TRBV7-3 with TRBJ1-1; the match to TRBD1 covers 9 bases. This CDR3 spans 15 amino acids. Germline V gene sequence: CDR1 SGHTA, CDR2 FQGTGA. The junction had 3 bases not matched to a gene; V was cut back by 0 bases and J by 4 bases. CDR3 sequence: CASSLTGQGTTEAFF. CDR3 nucleotide sequence: TGTGCCAGCAGCTTAACGGGACAGGGCACCACTGAAGCTTTCTTT.

In this sample, this clonotype turned up many times. V and J are TRBV20-1 and TRBJ2-7; 8 nucleotides align to TRBD1. The CDR3 contains 14 residues. Losses at the gene ends were 3 bases for V and 1 base for J; bases not matched to a gene: 5. Germline CDR1 and CDR2: DFQATT and SNEGSKA (reference sequence). The CDR3 DNA sequence: TGCAGTGCTAGGGCGGGACAGGCTTCCTACGAGCAGTACTTC. Amino acid sequence: CSARAGQASYEQYF.

This clonotype showed up just a few times. This rearrangement joins TRBV12-3 or TRBV12-4 to TRBJ2-2; D remains ambiguous. CDR3 length: 14 amino acids. Trimming removed 3 bases from V and 4 bases from J, with 9 bases in between. The CDR3 DNA sequence: TGTGCCAGCAGTTTCTCTCAGGCCACCGGGGAGCTGTTTTTT. This sequence encodes CASSFSQATGELFF.

In its sample, this clonotype was seen many times. Here the CDR3 DNA reads TGTGCCAGCAGTTTACTGAGCCTAGCGGGGCTGTACCAAGAGACCCAGTACTTC. The encoded protein is CASSLLSLAGLYQETQYF. V usage is TRBV28 and J usage is TRBJ2-5; TRBD2 aligns across 9 bases. After removal of 2 bases from V and 0 bases from J, the junction contained 10 bases not matched to a gene. Germline assignment: CDR1 MDHEN and CDR2 SYDVKM. The CDR3 has 18 residues.